This T cell receptor beta chain was obtained from a study of tumor-infiltrating lymphocytes in primary liver carcinoma. Study details: There were tumors of stage T1-T3 N0M0, each 4.2 to 10 cm across.

Study-wide results and caveats: Tumor region pairs shared more overlap than did tumor-adjacent and tumor-blood pairs. Relative to blood, tumors carried a significantly larger fraction of the repertoire in their top 250 clones (p = 0.039). Only about 7-24% of top clones spanned all five tumor regions.

Germline V gene data show CDR1 as LNHDA and CDR2 as SQIVND (reference sequence). V dropped 6 bases and J dropped 5; count of bases not matched to a gene: 7. The CDR3 has 14 amino acids. Without any cell sorting, about 18-31 mg of bulk tissue yielded co-extracted RNA and DNA. As to this clonotype: Its antigen is unknown.

Making TCR beta cDNA involved around 500 ng total RNA and a constant-region primer. Slightly modified ARM-PCR served as the procedure for the TCR beta libraries. These libraries came from three rounds of nested multiplex PCR. PCR rounds one and two used TRBV1-TRBV30 forward primers with a C-beta reverse primer for 10 cycles each. TCRdb called the multiplex PCR reads again in MiXCR, with one record for every CDR3 protein. Of 100,000 to 150,000 distinct CDR3 sequences in the sample, 64% are singletons; the top ten hold 7.5% to 8.5%. The J gene is TRBJ2-5, the V gene TRBV19, with 9 bases fitting TRBD1. The clonotype comes from a woman between 55 and 75 years old with primary liver carcinoma and hepatitis B virus infection. The sequencing sample was made of liver tumor tissue from sampling region 3. Subset indicated: tumor region T3, left-lateral pole. The CDR3 sequence is CASSPGQGMETQYF. The DNA for the CDR3 is TGTGCCAGTAGCCCGGGACAGGGTATGGAGACCCAGTACTTC. Filled out from reference TRBV19 and TRBJ2-5, the complete variable domain reads DGGITQSPKYLFRKEGQNVTLSCEQNLNHDAMYWYRQDPGQGLRLIYYSQIVNDFQKGDIAEGYSVSREKKESFPLTVTSAQKNPTAFYLCASSPGQGMETQYFGPGTRLLVL.